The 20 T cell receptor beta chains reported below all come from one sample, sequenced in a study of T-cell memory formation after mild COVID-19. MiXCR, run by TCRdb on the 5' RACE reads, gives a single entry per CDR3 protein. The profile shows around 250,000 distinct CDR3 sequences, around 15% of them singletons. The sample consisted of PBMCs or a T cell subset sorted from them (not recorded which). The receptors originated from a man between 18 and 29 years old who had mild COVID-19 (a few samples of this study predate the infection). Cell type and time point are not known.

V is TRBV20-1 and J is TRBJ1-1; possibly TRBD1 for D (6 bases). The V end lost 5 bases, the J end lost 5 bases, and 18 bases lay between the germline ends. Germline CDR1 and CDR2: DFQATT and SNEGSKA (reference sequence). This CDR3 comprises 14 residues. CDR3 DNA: TGCAGTGCTTACGGGACATCGGCCGGGACTGAAGCTTTCTTT. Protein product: CSAYGTSAGTEAFF.

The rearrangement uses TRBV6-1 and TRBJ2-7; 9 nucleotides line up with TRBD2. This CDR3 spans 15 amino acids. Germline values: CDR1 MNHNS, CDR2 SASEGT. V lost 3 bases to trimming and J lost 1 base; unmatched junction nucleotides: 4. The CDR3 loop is CASSEALAGSYEQYF. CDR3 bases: TGTGCCAGCAGTGAGGCCCTAGCGGGGTCCTACGAGCAGTACTTC.

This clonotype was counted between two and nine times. The CDR3 DNA is TGTGCCAGCAGCTCCTCCGCTGGAAGGAGCGGGGAGCTGTTTTTT. This gives the protein CASSSSAGRSGELFF. The V gene is TRBV7-8, the J gene TRBJ2-2; D ambiguous. There are 15 residues in the CDR3. The germline CDR1 and CDR2 sequences are SGHVS and FQNEAQ. V was pared by 4 bases and J by 7 bases, with 16 bases between.

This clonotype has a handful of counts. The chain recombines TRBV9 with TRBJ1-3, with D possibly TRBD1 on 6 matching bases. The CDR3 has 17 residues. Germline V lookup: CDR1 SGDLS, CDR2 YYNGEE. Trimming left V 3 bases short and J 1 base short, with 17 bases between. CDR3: CASSANTGLASGNTIYF. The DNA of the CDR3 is TGTGCCAGCAGCGCAAATACAGGGTTGGCGTCTGGAAACACCATATATTTT.

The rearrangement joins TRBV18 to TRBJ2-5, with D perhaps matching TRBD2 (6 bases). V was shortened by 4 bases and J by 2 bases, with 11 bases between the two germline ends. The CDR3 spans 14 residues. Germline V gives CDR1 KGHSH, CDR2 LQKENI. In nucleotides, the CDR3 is TGTGCCAGCTCACTCCCGGGAGCTCAAGAGACCCAGTACTTC. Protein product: CASSLPGAQETQYF.

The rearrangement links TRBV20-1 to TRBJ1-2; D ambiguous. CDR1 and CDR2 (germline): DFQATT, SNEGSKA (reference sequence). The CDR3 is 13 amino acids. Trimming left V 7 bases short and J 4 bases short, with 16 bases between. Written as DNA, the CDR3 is TGCAGTGTTGGAAGCGGGCAGCCCTATGGCTACACCTTC. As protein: CSVGSGQPYGYTF.

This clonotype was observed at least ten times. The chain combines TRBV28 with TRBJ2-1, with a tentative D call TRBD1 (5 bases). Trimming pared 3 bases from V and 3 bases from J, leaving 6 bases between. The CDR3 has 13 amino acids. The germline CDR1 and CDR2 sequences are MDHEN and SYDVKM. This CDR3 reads CASSLDNYNEQFF. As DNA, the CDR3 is TGTGCCAGCAGTTTGGACAACTACAATGAGCAGTTCTTC.

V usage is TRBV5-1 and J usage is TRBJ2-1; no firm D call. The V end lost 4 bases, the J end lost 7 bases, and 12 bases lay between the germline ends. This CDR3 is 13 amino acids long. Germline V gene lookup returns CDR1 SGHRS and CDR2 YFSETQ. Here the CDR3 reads CASSPQPRNEQFF. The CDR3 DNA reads TGCGCCAGCAGCCCTCAACCGCGGAATGAGCAGTTCTTC.

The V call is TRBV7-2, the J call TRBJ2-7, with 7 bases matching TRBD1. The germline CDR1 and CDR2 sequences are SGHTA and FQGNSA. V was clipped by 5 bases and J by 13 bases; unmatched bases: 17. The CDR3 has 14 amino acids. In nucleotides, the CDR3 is TGTGCCAGCAGCCTCGTGGGACAGCTTAGTCCGCCCTACTTC. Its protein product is CASSLVGQLSPPYF. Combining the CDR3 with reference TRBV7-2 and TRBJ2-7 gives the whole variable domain GAGVSQSPSNKVTEKGKDVELRCDPISGHTALYWYRQSLGQGLEFLIYFQGNSAPDKSGLPSDRFSAERTGGSVSTLTIQRTQQEDSAVYLCASSLVGQLSPPYFGPGTRLTVT.

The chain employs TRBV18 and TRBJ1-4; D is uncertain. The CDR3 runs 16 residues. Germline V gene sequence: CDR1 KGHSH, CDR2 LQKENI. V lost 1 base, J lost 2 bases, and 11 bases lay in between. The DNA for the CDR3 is TGTGCCAGCTCACCACTCCCGCAGGCCACTAATGAAAAACTGTTTTTT. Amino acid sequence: CASSPLPQATNEKLFF.

CDR3 amino acids: CSALDSAGKTQYF. The CDR3 coding sequence is TGCAGTGCCTTAGACAGCGCCGGGAAGACCCAGTACTTC. This sequence joins TRBV20-1 and TRBJ2-5, with D perhaps assigned TRBD1 or TRBD2 (5 bases each). Deletions cut 6 bases from V and 6 bases from J, with 17 bases between. CDR3 length equals 13 residues. The germline V gene has CDR1 DFQATT and CDR2 SNEGSKA (reference sequence).

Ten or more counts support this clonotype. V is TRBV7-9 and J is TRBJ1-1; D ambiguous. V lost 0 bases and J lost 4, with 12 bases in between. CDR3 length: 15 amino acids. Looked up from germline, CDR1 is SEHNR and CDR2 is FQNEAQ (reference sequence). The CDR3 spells CASSLASTSRTEAFF. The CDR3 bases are TGTGCCAGCAGCTTAGCCTCCACATCCCGCACTGAAGCTTTCTTT.

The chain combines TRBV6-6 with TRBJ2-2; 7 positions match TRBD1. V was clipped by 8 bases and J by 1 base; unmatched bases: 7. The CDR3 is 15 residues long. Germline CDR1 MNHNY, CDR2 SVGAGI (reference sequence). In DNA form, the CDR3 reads TGTGCCAGCTCCGGGACAGCGAAGAACACCGGGGAGCTGTTTTTT. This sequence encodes CASSGTAKNTGELFF.

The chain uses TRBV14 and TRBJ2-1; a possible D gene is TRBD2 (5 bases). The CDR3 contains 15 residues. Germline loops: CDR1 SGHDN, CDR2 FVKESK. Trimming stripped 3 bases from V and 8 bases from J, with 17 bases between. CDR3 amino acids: CASSHEGGRLDEQFF. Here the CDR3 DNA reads TGTGCCAGCAGCCACGAGGGTGGTAGGCTGGATGAGCAGTTCTTC.

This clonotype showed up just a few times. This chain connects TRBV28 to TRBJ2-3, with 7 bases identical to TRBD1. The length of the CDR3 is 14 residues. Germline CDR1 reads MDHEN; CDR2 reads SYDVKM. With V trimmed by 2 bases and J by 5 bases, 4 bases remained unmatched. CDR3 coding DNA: TGTGCCAGCAGTTTAAGGGCAGGGGGAGATACGCAGTATTTT. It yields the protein CASSLRAGGDTQYF.

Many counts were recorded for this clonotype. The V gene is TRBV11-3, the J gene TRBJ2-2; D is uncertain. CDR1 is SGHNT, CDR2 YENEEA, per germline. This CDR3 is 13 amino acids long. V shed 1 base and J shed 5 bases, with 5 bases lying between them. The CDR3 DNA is TGTGCCAGCAGCTTAGCGGTGACCGGGGAGCTGTTTTTT. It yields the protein CASSLAVTGELFF.

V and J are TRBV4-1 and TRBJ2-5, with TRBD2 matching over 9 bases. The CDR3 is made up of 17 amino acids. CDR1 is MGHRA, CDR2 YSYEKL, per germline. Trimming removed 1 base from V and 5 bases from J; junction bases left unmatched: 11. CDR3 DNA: TGCGCCAGCAGCCAAGCGGTAGCGGGGGTTCTTCGGGAGACCCAGTACTTC. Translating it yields CASSQAVAGVLRETQYF.

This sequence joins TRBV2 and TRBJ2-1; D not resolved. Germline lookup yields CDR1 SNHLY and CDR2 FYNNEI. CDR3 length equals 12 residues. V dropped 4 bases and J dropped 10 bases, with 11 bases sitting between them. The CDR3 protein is CASSGWVKEQFF. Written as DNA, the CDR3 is TGTGCCAGCAGTGGGTGGGTGAAGGAGCAGTTCTTC.

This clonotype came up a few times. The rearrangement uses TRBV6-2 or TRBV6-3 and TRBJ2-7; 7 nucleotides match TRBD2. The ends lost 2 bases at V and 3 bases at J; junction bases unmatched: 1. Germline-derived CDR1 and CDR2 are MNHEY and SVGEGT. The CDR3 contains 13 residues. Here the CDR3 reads CASSYAGVYEQYV. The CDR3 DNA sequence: TGTGCCAGCAGTTACGCGGGGGTCTACGAGCAGTACGTC.

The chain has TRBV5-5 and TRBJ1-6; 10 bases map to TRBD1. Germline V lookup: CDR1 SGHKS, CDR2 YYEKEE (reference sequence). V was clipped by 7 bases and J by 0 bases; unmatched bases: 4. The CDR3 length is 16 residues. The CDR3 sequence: CASGTGESSYNSPLHF. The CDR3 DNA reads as TGTGCCAGCGGGACAGGGGAGAGCTCCTATAATTCACCCCTCCACTTT.